This T cell receptor (beta chain) is drawn from a study of technical replicates of blood from a few donors. The V gene's germline CDR1 is GTSNPN and CDR2 SVGIG (reference sequence). Trimming removed 6 bases from V and 0 bases from J, with 6 bases in between. CDR3 length: 12 amino acids. Here immunoSEQ multiplex PCR was the method, and the copy in TCRdb shows in-frame clones only, minus some. Of tens of thousands of clones listed, approximately 90% are singletons. The sample was T cells isolated from PBMCs. This sequence originates from a human donor in good health. The J gene is TRBJ1-3, the V gene TRBV30; D gene unclear. The CDR3 region is CACQNSGNTIYF. The CDR3 DNA is TGTGCCTGCCAGAACTCTGGAAACACCATATATTTT.